Below are 26 T cell receptor beta chains sequenced from a single sample in a study of control samples from healthy donors and cancer patients. The assay was immunoSEQ multiplex PCR, and TCRdb's table has in-frame clones only and misses some. The data contain 85,000 to 90,000 clones, about 85% of them singletons. The sequenced sample consisted of blood. The origin of the receptors is a woman aged 40 to 55 in good health.

V and J are TRBV15 and TRBJ1-2; possibly TRBD1 for D (5 bases). CDR3 length equals 18 residues. Germline-derived CDR1 and CDR2 are LNHNV and YYDKDF (reference sequence). V was shortened by 0 bases and J by 4 bases, with 21 bases between the two germline ends. The CDR3 loop reads CATSRDLRVIDSLYGYTF. In DNA form, the CDR3 reads TGTGCCACCAGCAGAGATCTTAGAGTTATCGACAGTCTCTATGGCTACACCTTC.

In this sample, this clone turned up once. The chain is built from TRBV15 and TRBJ1-6; 9 bases agree with TRBD1. Per germline, CDR1 LNHNV and CDR2 YYDKDF (reference sequence). This CDR3 has 18 residues. V dropped 3 bases and J dropped 5; count of bases not matched to a gene: 11. DNA of the CDR3: TGTGCCACCAGCAGGGACGTGGGACAGGGATTTCATAATTCACCCCTCCACTTT. Its translation is CATSRDVGQGFHNSPLHF.

This sequence joins TRBV10-1 and TRBJ2-1; 12 nucleotides line up with TRBD2. V trimming: 2 bases; J trimming: 5 bases; junction bases outside the gene matches: 10. The germline gives CDR1 WNHNN, CDR2 SYGVQD (reference sequence). The CDR3 loop spans 18 amino acids. The CDR3 DNA sequence: TGCGCCAGCAGTGAGGACCCCTTTCTAGCGGGGGGGAACAATGAGCAGTTCTTC. Amino acids: CASSEDPFLAGGNNEQFF.

CDR3: CASSQVGRFGKNIQYF. CDR3 nucleotides: TGTGCCAGCAGTCAAGTGGGTCGATTTGGTAAAAACATTCAGTACTTC. V and J are TRBV11-3 and TRBJ2-4; D gene uncertain. CDR1 SGHNT and CDR2 YENEEA come from the germline V gene. The CDR3 totals 16 residues. Trimming shortened V by 6 bases and J by 4 bases, and 19 bases separated the two germline ends. Based on the CDR3 plus reference TRBV11-3 and TRBJ2-4, the full variable domain is EAGVVQSPRYKIIEKKQPVAFWCNPISGHNTLYWYLQNLGQGPELLIRYENEEAVDDSQLPKDRFSAERLKGVDSTLKIQPAELGDSAVYLCASSQVGRFGKNIQYFGAGTRLSVL.

CDR3 sequence (DNA): TGTGCCAGCAGCGTCGTGAGGGGCGAAGCTTTCTTT. Translation gives CASSVVRGEAFF. V is TRBV9 and J is TRBJ1-1, with a possible D match to TRBD1 (5 bases). Trimming took off 2 bases at V and 8 bases at J, with 10 bases between the two ends. Germline loops: CDR1 SGDLS, CDR2 YYNGEE. The CDR3 length is 12 residues.

The chain uses TRBV7-7 and TRBJ2-5, with D unclear. The CDR3 is 12 residues long. Germline CDR1 reads SSHAT; CDR2 reads FNYEAQ (reference sequence). V was clipped by 4 bases and J by 7 bases, with 10 bases between them. In DNA, the CDR3 is TGTGCCAGCAGCTCTCAGACGGGGACCCAGTACTTC. It is translated as CASSSQTGTQYF.

V gene TRBV7-9 combines with J gene TRBJ1-5, with a tentative D call TRBD1 (6 bases). The V end lost 7 bases, the J end lost 6 bases, and 13 bases lay between the germline ends. Germline V gene data show CDR1 as SEHNR and CDR2 as FQNEAQ (reference sequence). The CDR3 totals 13 residues. The CDR3 DNA follows: TGTGCCAGCACCTTGGGAGGGGGTCAGCCCCAGCATTTT. It translates to CASTLGGGQPQHF. The variable domain in full, completed from reference TRBV7-9 and TRBJ1-5, reads DTGVSQNPRHKITKRGQNVTFRCDPISEHNRLYWYRQTLGQGPEFLTYFQNEAQLEKSRLLSDRFSAERPKGSFSTLEIQRTEQGDSAMYLCASTLGGGQPQHFGDGTRLSIL.

This clone came up a few times. Other DNA sequences in this sample translate to the same CDR3. This rearrangement joins TRBV10-1 to TRBJ2-3; no reliable D call. Germline CDR1 WNHNN, CDR2 SYGVQD (reference sequence). Trimming cost V 0 bases and J 4 bases, with 5 bases left between them. The CDR3 runs to 13 residues. The CDR3 protein is CASSESRSDTQYF. The CDR3 coding sequence is TGCGCCAGCAGTGAGTCTAGATCAGATACGCAGTATTTT.

The chain links TRBV12-2 to TRBJ1-3; TRBD1, as called in the table, went unchecked against the DNA. TRBV12-2 is labeled a pseudogene. This CDR3 contains 15 residues. The CDR3 reads CASRPRDRGENTIYF. For the CDR3, the DNA is TGTGCAAGTCGCCCTCGTGACAGGGGAGAAAACACCATATATTTT.

This sequence joins TRBV30 and TRBJ1-1; D may be TRBD1 (5 bases). The germline gives CDR1 GTSNPN, CDR2 SVGIG (reference sequence). Trimming removed 0 bases from V and 2 bases from J, with 16 bases in between. This CDR3 comprises 16 residues. CDR3 in DNA: TGTGCCTGGAGTGTACCATGGGGGGGAGTTAACACTGAAGCTTTCTTT. This gives the protein CAWSVPWGGVNTEAFF.

The J gene is TRBJ1-1, the V gene TRBV2, with TRBD1 as a possible D gene (6 bases). This CDR3 is 12 amino acids long. CDR1 and CDR2 (germline): SNHLY, FYNNEI. Trimming left V 7 bases short and J 4 bases short, with 10 bases between. The CDR3 spells CASTTDSTEAFF. In nucleotides, the CDR3 is TGTGCCAGCACTACGGACAGCACTGAAGCTTTCTTT.

The chain has TRBV27 and TRBJ2-3, with no clear D. V lost 10 bases to trimming and J lost 0 bases, with 14 bases between them. This CDR3 has 14 residues. Germline V gene lookup returns CDR1 MNHEY and CDR2 SMNVEV (reference sequence). CDR3 nucleotides: TGTGCCACCGGTGGAGCGTCGAGCACAGATACGCAGTATTTT. It encodes CATGGASSTDTQYF.

The chain recombines TRBV30 with TRBJ1-6; D remains unclear. The CDR3 has 11 residues. Trimming pared 4 bases from V and 10 bases from J, leaving 8 bases between. The germline V gene encodes CDR1 GTSNPN and CDR2 SVGIG (reference sequence). The CDR3 DNA sequence: TGTGCCTGGAACCTACAATCACCCCTCCACTTT. Its translation: CAWNLQSPLHF.

The gene calls are TRBV30 and TRBJ1-2; 11 bases match TRBD1. V was clipped by 1 base and J by 9 bases; unmatched bases: 4. The CDR3 covers 13 residues. The germline V gene has CDR1 GTSNPN and CDR2 SVGIG (reference sequence). CDR3 protein: CAWSADRGRSYTF. Written as DNA, the CDR3 is TGTGCCTGGAGTGCGGACAGGGGGCGCAGCTACACCTTC.

This clone was seen a single time. The chain combines TRBV15 with TRBJ1-5, with 10 bases lining up with TRBD1. Germline trimming cut 3 bases from V and 7 bases from J; bases unmatched to any gene: 6. Germline loops: CDR1 LNHNV, CDR2 YYDKDF (reference sequence). The CDR3 extends over 15 amino acids. CDR3 region: CATSRDRGAGQPQHF. Here the CDR3 DNA reads TGTGCCACCAGCAGGGACAGGGGGGCCGGGCAGCCCCAGCATTTT.

This chain connects TRBV2 to TRBJ1-4; the match to TRBD1 covers 7 bases. Trimming cost V 7 bases and J 4 bases; bases outside gene matches: 3. CDR3 length equals 13 residues. Germline V lookup: CDR1 SNHLY, CDR2 FYNNEI. The CDR3 loop is CASNRGSNEKLFF. Written as DNA, the CDR3 is TGTGCCAGCAACAGGGGCAGTAATGAAAAACTGTTTTTT. The whole variable domain, remainder taken from reference TRBV2 and TRBJ1-4, is EPEVTQTPSHQVTQMGQEVILRCVPISNHLYFYWYRQILGQKVEFLVSFYNNEISEKSEIFDDQFSVERPDGSNFTLKIRSTKLEDSAMYFCASNRGSNEKLFFGSGTQLSVL.

The chain carries TRBV5-1 and TRBJ2-5, with 12 bases matching TRBD2. The CDR3 consists of 14 residues. V shed 4 bases, J shed 9 bases, and the junction held 7 bases outside the gene matches. Germline V gene data show CDR1 as SGHRS and CDR2 as YFSETQ. The CDR3 coding sequence is TGCGCCAGCAGCCTAGCGGGGGGGACGGTGGCCCAGTACTTC. Its translation is CASSLAGGTVAQYF.

DNA for the CDR3: TGTGCCAGCAGCCCTGGACAGGGGGCGCGCGACACTGAAGCTTTCTTT. The encoded protein is CASSPGQGARDTEAFF. The chain recombines TRBV11-1 with TRBJ1-1; 11 bases map to TRBD1. The junction had 8 bases not matched to a gene; V was cut back by 5 bases and J by 3 bases. The CDR3 is 16 amino acids. Germline loops: CDR1 SGHAT, CDR2 FQDESV (reference sequence).

The chain uses TRBV10-3 and TRBJ1-1, with 7 nucleotides matching TRBD1. This CDR3 has 15 amino acids. V trimming: 0 bases; J trimming: 0 bases; junction bases outside the gene matches: 1. In germline, CDR1 is ENHRY, CDR2 SYGVKD. The CDR3 region has the DNA TGTGCCATCAGTGAGTCGACAGGGATGAACACTGAAGCTTTCTTT. Residues: CAISESTGMNTEAFF.

V gene TRBV7-2 combines with J gene TRBJ2-4, with D tentatively TRBD2 (6 bases). The V end lost 4 bases, the J end lost 8 bases, and 6 bases lay between the germline ends. Germline values: CDR1 SGHTA, CDR2 FQGNSA. The CDR3 is made up of 11 amino acids. The CDR3 DNA reads TGTGCCAGCAGCTCGGGGGACATTCAGTACTTC. Amino acid sequence: CASSSGDIQYF.

The gene calls are TRBV12-3 or TRBV12-4 and TRBJ2-7; D call uncertain. The CDR3 sequence is 13 residues long. The V end lost 4 bases, the J end lost 2 bases, and 9 bases lay between the germline ends. For the CDR3, the DNA is TGTGCCAGCAGTTCCGGATCTCCCTACGAGCAGTACTTC. It codes for CASSSGSPYEQYF.

The chain recombines TRBV14 with TRBJ1-1; 7 nucleotides line up with TRBD1. The germline CDR1 and CDR2 sequences are SGHDN and FVKESK. Trimming took 0 bases from V and 9 from J; bases not matched to a gene: 4. The CDR3 is 13 residues long. As DNA, the CDR3 is TGTGCCAGCAGCCAAGATCCTAGGGGGCAAGCTTTCTTT. Protein sequence: CASSQDPRGQAFF.

This chain uses TRBV4-3 with TRBJ1-4; TRBD1 aligns across 8 bases. Germline lookup yields CDR1 LGHNA and CDR2 YSLEER. J gave up 6 bases and V 4 bases, and 13 bases lay outside the gene matches. This CDR3 has 17 amino acids. The CDR3 loop is CASSRERYGQGDEKLFF. The CDR3 nucleotides are TGCGCCAGCAGCCGAGAGCGATACGGACAGGGAGATGAAAAACTGTTTTTT.

CDR3 sequence (DNA): TGTGCCAGCAGCTCCTGGTTCAAAGGGGAGGATACGCAGTATTTT. Translated, it gives CASSSWFKGEDTQYF. The chain couples TRBV5-6 to TRBJ2-3; D is possibly TRBD1 or TRBD2 (5 bases each). Between the trimmed V and J ends, which lost 3 bases and 6 bases, there was a span of 17 bases. The CDR3 covers 15 residues. Per the germline V gene, CDR1 is SGHDT and CDR2 is YYEEEE.

This clone has more than one count but fewer than ten. The rearrangement joins TRBV5-1 to TRBJ1-2; D is uncertain. In germline, CDR1 is SGHRS, CDR2 YFSETQ. V gave up 7 bases and J gave up 3 bases, with 16 bases separating them. The CDR3 has 14 amino acids. Here the CDR3 reads CASRAGVGDYGYTF. The CDR3 DNA reads TGCGCCAGCCGTGCGGGAGTTGGAGACTATGGCTACACCTTC.

In this sample, this clone turned up a few times. The chain is built from TRBV11-1 and TRBJ2-2; maybe TRBD2 (5 bases). The CDR3 length is 16 residues. The V gene's germline CDR1 is SGHAT and CDR2 FQDESV (reference sequence). Trimming took 6 bases from V and 0 from J, leaving 14 bases between them. The CDR3: CASRDRGLANTGELFF. CDR3 DNA sequence: TGTGCCAGCAGGGACCGAGGACTCGCGAACACCGGGGAGCTGTTTTTT.